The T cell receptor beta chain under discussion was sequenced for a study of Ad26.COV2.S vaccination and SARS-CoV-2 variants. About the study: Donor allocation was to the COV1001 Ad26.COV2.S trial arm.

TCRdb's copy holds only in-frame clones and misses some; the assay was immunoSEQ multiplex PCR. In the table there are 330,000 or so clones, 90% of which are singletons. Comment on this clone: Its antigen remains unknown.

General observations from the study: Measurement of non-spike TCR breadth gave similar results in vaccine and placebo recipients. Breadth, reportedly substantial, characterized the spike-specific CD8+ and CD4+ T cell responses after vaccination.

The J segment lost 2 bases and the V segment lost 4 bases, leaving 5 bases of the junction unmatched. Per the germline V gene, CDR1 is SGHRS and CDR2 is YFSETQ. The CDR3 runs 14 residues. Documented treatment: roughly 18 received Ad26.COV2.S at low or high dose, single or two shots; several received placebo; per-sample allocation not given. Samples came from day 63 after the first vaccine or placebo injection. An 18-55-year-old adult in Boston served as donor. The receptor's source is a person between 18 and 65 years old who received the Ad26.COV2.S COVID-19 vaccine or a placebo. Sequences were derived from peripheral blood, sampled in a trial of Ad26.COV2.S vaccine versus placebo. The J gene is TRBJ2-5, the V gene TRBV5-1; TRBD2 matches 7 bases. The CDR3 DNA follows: TGCGCCAGCAGCCCGGGGGGATCTCAAGAGACCCAGTACTTC. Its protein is CASSPGGSQETQYF.